This TCR beta chain was found in a study of vaccination effects on CD4 cells after COVID-19. Sequenced by immunoSEQ multiplex PCR; TCRdb stores in-frame clones only, minus some. Of around 75,000 clones listed, about 69% are singletons. Within the ViraFEST assay, antigen-specific CD4+ T cells underwent expansion with viral peptide pools prior to sequencing. After more than 8 days in culture, the CD4+ T cells were isolated. This individual contracted SARS-CoV-2 between March and December 2020, as verified by PCR. It was on days 3 and 7 that half the medium was replaced with IL-2 medium. The table lists this clone with a few counts. The antigen remains undetermined. V was cut by 5 bases and J by 6 bases, with 17 bases left in between. This CDR3 spans 14 amino acids. Germline V gene data show CDR1 as SEHNR and CDR2 as FQNEAQ (reference sequence).

This sequence joins TRBV7-9 and TRBJ2-7; D is perhaps TRBD1 (7 bases). Sequencing was performed on CD4+ T cells from PBMCs cultured with HIV peptides, taken before COVID-19 vaccination. As to subset: HIV-1 Nef peptide pool negative control/reference culture. The clonotype originates from a human donor who had a prior SARS-CoV-2 infection. The CDR3 bases are TGTGCCAGCAGCCCCCAGGGGGGAGGACTCGAGCAGTACTTC. Translated: CASSPQGGGLEQYF.